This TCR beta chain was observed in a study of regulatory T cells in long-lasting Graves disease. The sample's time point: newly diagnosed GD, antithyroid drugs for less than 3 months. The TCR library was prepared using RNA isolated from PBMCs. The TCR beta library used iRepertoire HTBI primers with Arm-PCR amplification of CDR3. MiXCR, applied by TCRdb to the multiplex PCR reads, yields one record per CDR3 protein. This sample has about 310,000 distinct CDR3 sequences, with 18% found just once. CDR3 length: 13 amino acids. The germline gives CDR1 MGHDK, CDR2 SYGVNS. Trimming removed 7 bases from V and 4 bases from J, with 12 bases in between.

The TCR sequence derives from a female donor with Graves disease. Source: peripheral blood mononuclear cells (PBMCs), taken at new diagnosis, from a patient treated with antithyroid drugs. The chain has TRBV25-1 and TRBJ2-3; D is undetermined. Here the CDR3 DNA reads TGTGCCAGCACCCCCGATGGTTCAGATACGCAGTATTTT. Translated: CASTPDGSDTQYF.